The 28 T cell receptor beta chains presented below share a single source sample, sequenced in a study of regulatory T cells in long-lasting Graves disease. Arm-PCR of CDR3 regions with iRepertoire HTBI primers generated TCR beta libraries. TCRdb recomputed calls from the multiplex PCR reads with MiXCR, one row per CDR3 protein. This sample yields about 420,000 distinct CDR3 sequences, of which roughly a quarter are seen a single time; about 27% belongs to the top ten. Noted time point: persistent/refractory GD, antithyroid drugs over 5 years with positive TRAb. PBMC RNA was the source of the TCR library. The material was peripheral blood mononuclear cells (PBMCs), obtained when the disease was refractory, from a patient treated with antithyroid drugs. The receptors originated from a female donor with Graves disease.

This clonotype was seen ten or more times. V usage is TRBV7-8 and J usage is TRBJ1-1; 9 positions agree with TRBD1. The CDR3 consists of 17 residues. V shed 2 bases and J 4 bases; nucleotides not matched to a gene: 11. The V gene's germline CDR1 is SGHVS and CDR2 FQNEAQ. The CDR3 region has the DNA TGTGCCAGCAGCTTAACAGCCCTCTGGACAGGGGCCACTGAAGCTTTCTTT. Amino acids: CASSLTALWTGATEAFF.

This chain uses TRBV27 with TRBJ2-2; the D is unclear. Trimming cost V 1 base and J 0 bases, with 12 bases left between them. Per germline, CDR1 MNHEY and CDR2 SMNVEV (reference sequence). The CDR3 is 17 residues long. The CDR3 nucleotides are TGTGCCAGCAGTTTATTTTGGGTTCCCCCGAACACCGGGGAGCTGTTTTTT. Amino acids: CASSLFWVPPNTGELFF.

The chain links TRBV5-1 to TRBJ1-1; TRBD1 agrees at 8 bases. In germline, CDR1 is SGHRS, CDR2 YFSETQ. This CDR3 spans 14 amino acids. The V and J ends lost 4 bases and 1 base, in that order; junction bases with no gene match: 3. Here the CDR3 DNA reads TGCGCCAGCAGCACTACAGGGGGGAACACTGAAGCTTTCTTT. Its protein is CASSTTGGNTEAFF.

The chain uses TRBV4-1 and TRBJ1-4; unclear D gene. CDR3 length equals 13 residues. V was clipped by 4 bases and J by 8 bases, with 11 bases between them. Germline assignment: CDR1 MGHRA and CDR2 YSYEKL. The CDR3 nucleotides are TGCGCCAGCAGCCTATTATCGGGAGAAAAACTGTTTTTT. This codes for CASSLLSGEKLFF.

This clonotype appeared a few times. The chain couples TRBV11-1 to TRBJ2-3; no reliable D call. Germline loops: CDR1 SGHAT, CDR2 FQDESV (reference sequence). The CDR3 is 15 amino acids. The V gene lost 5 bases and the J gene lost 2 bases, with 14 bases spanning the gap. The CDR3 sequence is CASSGDQSVTDTQYF. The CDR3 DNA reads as TGTGCCAGCAGCGGAGACCAAAGCGTCACAGATACGCAGTATTTT.

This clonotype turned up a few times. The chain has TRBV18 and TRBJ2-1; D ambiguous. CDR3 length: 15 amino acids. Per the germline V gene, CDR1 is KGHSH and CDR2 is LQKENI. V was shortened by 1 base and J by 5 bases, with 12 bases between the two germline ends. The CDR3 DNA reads TGTGCCAGCTCACCACGAGAACACCTCAACAATGAGCAGTTCTTC. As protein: CASSPREHLNNEQFF.

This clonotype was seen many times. CDR3 sequence (DNA): TGTGCCAGCTGGGACAGGGAAGGTCAGCCCCAGCATTTT. This translates into CASWDREGQPQHF. V usage is TRBV28 and J usage is TRBJ1-5; 9 nucleotides line up with TRBD1. Germline loops: CDR1 MDHEN, CDR2 SYDVKM. The CDR3 is made up of 13 amino acids. Trimming cost V 8 bases and J 6 bases; bases outside gene matches: 5.

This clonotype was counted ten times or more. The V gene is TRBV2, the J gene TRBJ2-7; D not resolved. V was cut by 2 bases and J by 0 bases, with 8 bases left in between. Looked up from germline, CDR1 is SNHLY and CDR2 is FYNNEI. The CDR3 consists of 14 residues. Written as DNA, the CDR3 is TGTGCCAGCAGTGAATTTGGCCTCTCCTACGAGCAGTACTTC. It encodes CASSEFGLSYEQYF.

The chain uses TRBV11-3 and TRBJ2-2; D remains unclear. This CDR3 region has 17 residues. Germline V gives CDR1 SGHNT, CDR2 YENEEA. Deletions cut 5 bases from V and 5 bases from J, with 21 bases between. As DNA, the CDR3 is TGTGCCAGCAGCATAATGGTCGGCACCTTAGGTACCGGGGAGCTGTTTTTT. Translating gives CASSIMVGTLGTGELFF. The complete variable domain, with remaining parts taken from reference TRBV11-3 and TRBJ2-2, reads EAGVVQSPRYKIIEKKQPVAFWCNPISGHNTLYWYLQNLGQGPELLIRYENEEAVDDSQLPKDRFSAERLKGVDSTLKIQPAELGDSAVYLCASSIMVGTLGTGELFFGEGSRLTVL.

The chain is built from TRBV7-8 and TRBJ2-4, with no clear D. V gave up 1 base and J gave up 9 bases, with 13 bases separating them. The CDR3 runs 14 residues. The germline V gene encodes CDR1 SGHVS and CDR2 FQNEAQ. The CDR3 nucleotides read TGTGCCAGCAGCTTAGGGGGTAATATGGTCATTCAGTACTTC. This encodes CASSLGGNMVIQYF.

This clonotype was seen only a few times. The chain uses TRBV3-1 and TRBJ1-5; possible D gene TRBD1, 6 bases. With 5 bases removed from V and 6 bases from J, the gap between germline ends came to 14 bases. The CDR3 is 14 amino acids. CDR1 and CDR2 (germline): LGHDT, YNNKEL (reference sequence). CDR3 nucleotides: TGTGCCAGCAGCGATACAGGGTACAGTCAGCCCCAGCATTTT. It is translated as CASSDTGYSQPQHF.

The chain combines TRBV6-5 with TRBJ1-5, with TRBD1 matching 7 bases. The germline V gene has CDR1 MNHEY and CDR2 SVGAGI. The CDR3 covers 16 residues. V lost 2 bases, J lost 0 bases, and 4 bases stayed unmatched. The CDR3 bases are TGTGCCAGCAGTTACACCAGGGGGGATAGCAATCAGCCCCAGCATTTT. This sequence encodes CASSYTRGDSNQPQHF.

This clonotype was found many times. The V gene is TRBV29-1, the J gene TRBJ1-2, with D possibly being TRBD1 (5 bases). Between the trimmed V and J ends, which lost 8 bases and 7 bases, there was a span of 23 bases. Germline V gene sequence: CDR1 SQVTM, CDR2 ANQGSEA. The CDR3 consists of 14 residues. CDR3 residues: CSSDAGIRGTGYTF. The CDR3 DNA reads TGCAGCTCAGATGCCGGGATTAGGGGAACTGGCTACACCTTC.

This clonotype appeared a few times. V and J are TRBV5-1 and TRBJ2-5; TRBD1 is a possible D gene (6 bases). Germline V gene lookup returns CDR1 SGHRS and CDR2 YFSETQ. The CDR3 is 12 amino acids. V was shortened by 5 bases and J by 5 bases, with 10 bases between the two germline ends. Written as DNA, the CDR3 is TGCGCCAGCAGAGCAGGGGACGAGACCCAGTACTTC. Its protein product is CASRAGDETQYF.

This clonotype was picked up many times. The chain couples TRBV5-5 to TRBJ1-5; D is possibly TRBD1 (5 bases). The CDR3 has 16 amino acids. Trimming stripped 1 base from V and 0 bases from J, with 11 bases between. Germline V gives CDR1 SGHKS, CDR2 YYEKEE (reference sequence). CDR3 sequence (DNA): TGTGCCAGCAGCTTGAGGGGAAGGGATAGCAATCAGCCCCAGCATTTT. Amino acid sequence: CASSLRGRDSNQPQHF.

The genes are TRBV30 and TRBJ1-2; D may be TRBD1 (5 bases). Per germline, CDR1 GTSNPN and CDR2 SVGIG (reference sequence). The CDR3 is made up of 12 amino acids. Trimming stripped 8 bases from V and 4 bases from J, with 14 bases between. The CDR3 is CAHMTDRYGYTF. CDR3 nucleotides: TGTGCCCACATGACAGACCGCTATGGCTACACCTTC.

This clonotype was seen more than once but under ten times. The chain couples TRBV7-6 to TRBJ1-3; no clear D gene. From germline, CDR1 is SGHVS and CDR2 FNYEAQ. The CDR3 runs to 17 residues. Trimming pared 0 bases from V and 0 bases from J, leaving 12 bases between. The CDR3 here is CASSLAGNGVSGNTIYF. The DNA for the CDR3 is TGTGCCAGCAGCTTAGCAGGGAACGGGGTCTCTGGAAACACCATATATTTT.

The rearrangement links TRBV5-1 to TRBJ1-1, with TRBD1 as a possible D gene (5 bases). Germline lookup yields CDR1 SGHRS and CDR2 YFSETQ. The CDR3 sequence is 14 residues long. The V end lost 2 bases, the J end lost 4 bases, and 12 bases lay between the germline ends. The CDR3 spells CASSFEQGATEAFF. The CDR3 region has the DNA TGCGCCAGCAGCTTTGAGCAGGGCGCCACTGAAGCTTTCTTT.

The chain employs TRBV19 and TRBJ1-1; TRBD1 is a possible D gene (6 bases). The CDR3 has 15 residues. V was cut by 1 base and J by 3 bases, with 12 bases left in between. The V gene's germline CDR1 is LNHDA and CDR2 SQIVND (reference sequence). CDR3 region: CASSIGRGSHTEAFF. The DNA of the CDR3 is TGTGCCAGTAGTATAGGGAGGGGGTCGCACACTGAAGCTTTCTTT.

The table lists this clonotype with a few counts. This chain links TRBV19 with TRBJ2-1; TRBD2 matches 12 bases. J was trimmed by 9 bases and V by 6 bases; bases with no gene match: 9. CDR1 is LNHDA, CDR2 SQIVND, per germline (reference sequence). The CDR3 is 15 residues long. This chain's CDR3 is CASRKTSGSFGEQFF. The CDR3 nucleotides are TGTGCCAGTAGGAAGACTAGCGGGAGTTTCGGTGAGCAGTTCTTC.

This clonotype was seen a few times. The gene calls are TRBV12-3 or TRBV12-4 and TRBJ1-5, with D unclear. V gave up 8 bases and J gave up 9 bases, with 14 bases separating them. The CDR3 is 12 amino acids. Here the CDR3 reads CASAYTVRPQHF. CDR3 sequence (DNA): TGTGCCAGCGCCTATACAGTGAGGCCCCAGCATTTT.

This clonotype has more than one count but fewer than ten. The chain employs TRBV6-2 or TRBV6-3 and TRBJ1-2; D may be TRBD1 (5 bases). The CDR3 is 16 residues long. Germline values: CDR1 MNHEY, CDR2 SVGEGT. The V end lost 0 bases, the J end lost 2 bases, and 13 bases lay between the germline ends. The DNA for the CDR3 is TGTGCCAGCAGTTACTCGACCGGGACGGAGAACTATGGCTACACCTTC. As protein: CASSYSTGTENYGYTF.

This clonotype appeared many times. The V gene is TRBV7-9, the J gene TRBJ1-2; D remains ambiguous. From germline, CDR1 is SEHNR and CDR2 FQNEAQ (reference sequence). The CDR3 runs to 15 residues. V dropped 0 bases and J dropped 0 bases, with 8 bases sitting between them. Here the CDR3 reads CASSLARGANYGYTF. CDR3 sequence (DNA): TGTGCCAGCAGCTTAGCCCGTGGAGCTAACTATGGCTACACCTTC.

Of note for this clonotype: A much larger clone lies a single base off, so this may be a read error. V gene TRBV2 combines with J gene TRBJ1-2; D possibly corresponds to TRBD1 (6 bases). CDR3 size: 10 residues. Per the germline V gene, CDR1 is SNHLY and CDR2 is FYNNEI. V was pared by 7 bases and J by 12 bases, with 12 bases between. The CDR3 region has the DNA TGTGCCAGCAAGGGGCAGGGGCACACCTTC. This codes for CASKGQGHTF.

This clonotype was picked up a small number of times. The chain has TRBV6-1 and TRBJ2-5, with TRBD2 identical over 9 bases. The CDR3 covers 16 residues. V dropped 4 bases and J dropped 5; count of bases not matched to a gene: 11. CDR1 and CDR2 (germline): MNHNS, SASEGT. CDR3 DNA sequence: TGTGCCAGCAGTGGTGGGACTAGCTCGTTGTGGGAGACCCAGTACTTC. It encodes CASSGGTSSLWETQYF.

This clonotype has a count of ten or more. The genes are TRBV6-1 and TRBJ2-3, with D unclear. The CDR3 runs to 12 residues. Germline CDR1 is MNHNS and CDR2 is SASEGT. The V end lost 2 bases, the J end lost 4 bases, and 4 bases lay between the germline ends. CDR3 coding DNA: TGTGCCAGCAGTGAAACGGCAGATACGCAGTATTTT. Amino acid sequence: CASSETADTQYF.

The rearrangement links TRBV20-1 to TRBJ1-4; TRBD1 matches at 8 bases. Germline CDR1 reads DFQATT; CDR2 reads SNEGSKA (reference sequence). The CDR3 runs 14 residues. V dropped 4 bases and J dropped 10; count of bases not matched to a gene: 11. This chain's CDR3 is CSAILGQGGGKLFF. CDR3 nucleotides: TGCAGTGCTATCCTTGGACAGGGTGGGGGAAAACTGTTTTTT.

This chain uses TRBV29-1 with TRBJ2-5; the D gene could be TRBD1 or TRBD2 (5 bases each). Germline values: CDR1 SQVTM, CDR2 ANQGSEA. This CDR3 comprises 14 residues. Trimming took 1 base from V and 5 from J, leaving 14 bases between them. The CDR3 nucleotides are TGCAGCGTTGAAGGCTTCATGGGGGTGGAGACCCAGTACTTC. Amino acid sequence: CSVEGFMGVETQYF.